The 22 T cell receptor beta chains below all came from one sample that was sequenced in a study of breast tumors, draining lymph nodes, adjacent tissues. The lymph nodes were axillary draining lymph nodes from breast cancer patients. Each CDR3 protein gets one entry after TCRdb re-called the multiplex PCR reads with MiXCR. The data show approximately 90,000 distinct CDR3 sequences, roughly 28% seen once. Sequenced: axillary lymph node tissue. Every receptor here comes from a female donor with breast cancer. Some clones in this sample may be carry-over from other donors' samples.

This clonotype was picked up many times. V and J are TRBV10-2 and TRBJ2-5, with D possibly being TRBD2 (6 bases). V lost 3 bases to trimming and J lost 3 bases, with 14 bases between them. The CDR3 is 15 amino acids. From germline, CDR1 is WSHSY and CDR2 SAAADI. CDR3 nucleotide sequence: TGCGCCAGCAGTGATGGAGGGGAGTGGGAAGAGACCCAGTACTTC. It yields the protein CASSDGGEWEETQYF.

This clonotype was counted many times. The V call is TRBV5-1, the J call TRBJ2-5, with TRBD2 matching over 10 bases. The CDR3 length is 15 residues. V gave up 4 bases and J gave up 5 bases; unmatched junction bases: 8. Germline assignment: CDR1 SGHRS and CDR2 YFSETQ. CDR3 sequence: CASSTSGAARETQYF. The CDR3 DNA sequence: TGCGCCAGCAGCACTAGCGGGGCCGCGCGGGAGACCCAGTACTTC. The full variable domain, its missing parts supplied by reference TRBV5-1 and TRBJ2-5, is KAGVTQTPRYLIKTRGQQVTLSCSPISGHRSVSWYQQTPGQGLQFLFEYFSETQRNKGNFPGRFSGRQFSNSRSEMNVSTLELGDSALYLCASSTSGAARETQYFGPGTRLLVL.

The sample holds many counts of this clonotype. CDR3 in DNA: TGTGCCAGCAGCCCCCGGGGCGGTCAAGGAGAGACCCAGTACTTC. It codes for CASSPRGGQGETQYF. J is TRBJ2-5 and V is TRBV7-8; D possibly uses TRBD1 or TRBD2 (5 bases each). V was pared by 5 bases and J by 4 bases, with 17 bases between. The CDR3 has 15 amino acids. Germline-derived CDR1 and CDR2 are SGHVS and FQNEAQ. Using reference TRBV7-8 and TRBJ2-5 for the parts outside the CDR3, the full variable domain is GAGVSQSPRYKVAKRGQDVALRCDPISGHVSLFWYQQALGQGPEFLTYFQNEAQLDKSGLPSDRFFAERPEGSVSTLKIQRTQQEDSAVYLCASSPRGGQGETQYFGPGTRLLVL.

The chain joins TRBV7-2 to TRBJ2-1; TRBD2 matches at 7 bases. Germline V gene lookup returns CDR1 SGHTA and CDR2 FQGNSA. V shed 9 bases, J shed 9 bases, and the junction held 8 bases outside the gene matches. This CDR3 has 12 amino acids. The CDR3 DNA follows: TGTGCCAGACAGACTAGCTTCCCTGAGCAGTTCTTC. Translation gives CARQTSFPEQFF.

To note about this clonotype: No conserved phenylalanine or tryptophan is present at the end of the CDR3, so a read error is the likely explanation. V gene TRBV6-5 combines with J gene TRBJ2-7, with 10 bases that match TRBD2. The CDR3 runs to 14 residues. Germline trimming cut 6 bases from V and 6 bases from J; bases unmatched to any gene: 8. In germline, CDR1 is MNHEY, CDR2 SVGAGI. The CDR3 loop is CASSRRASGSEQYL. In DNA, the CDR3 is TGTGCCAGCAGCCGTAGGGCTAGCGGGAGCGAGCAGTACCTC.

This clonotype showed up many times. The chain has TRBV7-6 and TRBJ2-5; a possible D gene is TRBD1 (5 bases). Germline lookup yields CDR1 SGHVS and CDR2 FNYEAQ. The CDR3 covers 13 residues. V shed 5 bases and J shed 0 bases, with 7 bases lying between them. Here the CDR3 reads CASSVGHQETQYF. CDR3 sequence (DNA): TGTGCCAGCAGCGTGGGGCACCAAGAGACCCAGTACTTC. Full variable domain (outside the CDR3, taken from reference TRBV7-6 and TRBJ2-5): GAGVSQSPRYKVTKRGQDVALRCDPISGHVSLYWYRQALGQGPEFLTYFNYEAQQDKSGLPNDRFSAERPEGSISTLTIQRTEQRDSAMYRCASSVGHQETQYFGPGTRLLVL.

This clonotype was seen many times. V usage is TRBV12-3 or TRBV12-4 and J usage is TRBJ2-2; 7 bases align to TRBD1. V dropped 6 bases and J dropped 5; count of bases not matched to a gene: 9. This CDR3 has 15 amino acids. CDR3 in amino acids: CASSPDRARTGELFF. CDR3 DNA sequence: TGTGCCAGCAGCCCCGACAGGGCGCGGACCGGGGAGCTGTTTTTT.

This chain links TRBV9 with TRBJ2-5; TRBD1 matches at 9 bases. J lost 7 bases, V lost 2 bases, and 6 bases had no gene match. Germline V CDR1 and CDR2: SGDLS, YYNGEE. CDR3 length equals 14 residues. DNA of the CDR3: TGTGCCAGCAGCGTTGTGGGACAGGGATGGACCCAGTACTTC. Translating it yields CASSVVGQGWTQYF.

This clonotype was counted many times. The gene calls are TRBV19 and TRBJ2-5, with 9 bases fitting TRBD2. This CDR3 region has 12 residues. Germline CDR1 LNHDA, CDR2 SQIVND (reference sequence). Losses at the gene ends were 8 bases for V and 5 bases for J; bases not matched to a gene: 3. CDR3 coding DNA: TGTGCCAGTGATGCGGGGGGGGAGACCCAGTACTTC. The encoded protein is CASDAGGETQYF.

This clonotype was found many times. The chain uses TRBV7-2 and TRBJ2-2; D might be TRBD2 (6 bases). Trimming took 1 base from V and 7 from J, leaving 16 bases between them. There are 16 residues in the CDR3. CDR1 is SGHTA, CDR2 FQGNSA, per germline. CDR3 sequence reads: CASSLVVASVGGELFF. CDR3 coding DNA: TGTGCCAGCAGCTTAGTTGTGGCTAGCGTTGGCGGGGAGCTGTTTTTT.

Worth noting for this clonotype: The limits of the CDR3 on the DNA are not certain, so only TCRdb's listed CDR3 is given. The chain links TRBV9 to TRBJ1-3. The CDR3 length is 13 residues, termini included. Germline values: CDR1 SGDLS, CDR2 YYNGEE. CDR3 loop: CASSVGQGNTTYF.

This clonotype came up many times. V gene TRBV7-6 combines with J gene TRBJ2-3, with D perhaps TRBD1 or TRBD2 (5 bases each). CDR3 length: 14 amino acids. Trimming cost V 1 base and J 6 bases, with 11 bases left between them. Germline V gene lookup returns CDR1 SGHVS and CDR2 FNYEAQ. The chain's CDR3 is CASSLGTGADTQYF. The DNA for the CDR3 is TGTGCCAGCAGCTTAGGGACCGGGGCGGATACGCAGTATTTT.

In regard to this clonotype: A single base separates this from a much larger clone, so it may be a read error. This chain joins TRBV20-1 and TRBJ2-7; D is ambiguous. In germline, CDR1 is DFQATT, CDR2 SNEGSKA (reference sequence). The CDR3 is 11 amino acids. The CDR3 region has the DNA TGCGGTGCTAGAGTACGGTACGAGCAGTCCTTC. Amino acid sequence: CGARVRYEQSF.

Points on this clonotype: An end of the junction does not agree with germline; a read error may underlie this. The chain employs TRBV6-2 or TRBV6-3 and TRBJ2-5; D unclear. The CDR3 extends over 16 amino acids. CDR1 MNHEY and CDR2 SVGEGT come from the germline V gene. CDR3 amino acids: CASSHSRSQQQETQYF. DNA for the CDR3: TGTGCCAGCAGTCACTCACGGTCGCAACAGCAAGAGACCCAGTACTTC.

This clonotype was recorded at least ten times. The rearrangement joins TRBV6-6 to TRBJ2-1; D possibly corresponds to TRBD1 (6 bases). The CDR3 covers 16 residues. V dropped 2 bases and J dropped 7 bases, with 18 bases sitting between them. Germline loops: CDR1 MNHNY, CDR2 SVGAGI (reference sequence). The CDR3 coding sequence is TGTGCCAGCAGTTACCCGCTGGACAGCGGCTCGAATGAGCAGTTCTTC. It is translated as CASSYPLDSGSNEQFF.

This clonotype was picked up many times. The gene calls are TRBV7-2 and TRBJ2-1; D not certain. The ends were cut back, 1 base at V and 4 bases at J, with 8 bases in the middle. Germline-derived CDR1 and CDR2 are SGHTA and FQGNSA. The length of the CDR3 is 14 residues. CDR3 in amino acids: CASSLDAFYNEQFF. In DNA, the CDR3 is TGTGCCAGCAGCTTAGACGCCTTTTACAATGAGCAGTTCTTC.

This clonotype was found many times. J is TRBJ2-7 and V is TRBV30; 7 bases are a match to TRBD1. The CDR3 totals 12 residues. Trimming took 5 bases from V and 7 from J; bases not matched to a gene: 8. Germline CDR1 is GTSNPN and CDR2 is SVGIG (reference sequence). DNA of the CDR3: TGTGCCTGGGCGACAGGGACGGGTGAGCAGTACTTC. Its translation: CAWATGTGEQYF. The full variable domain, in which reference TRBV30 and TRBJ2-7 provide the parts outside the CDR3, is SQTIHQWPATLVQPVGSPLSLECTVEGTSNPNLYWYRQAAGRGLQLLFYSVGIGQISSEVPQNLSASRPQDRQFILSSKKLLLSDSGFYLCAWATGTGEQYFGPGTRLTVT.

V and J are TRBV20-1 and TRBJ1-5; unclear D gene. The CDR3 runs 13 residues. Trimming stripped 6 bases from V and 10 bases from J, with 19 bases between. Germline V gene data show CDR1 as DFQATT and CDR2 as SNEGSKA (reference sequence). The CDR3 DNA reads TGCAGTGCAAGACTAGCGGGAGGGCGACCCCAGCATTTT. Its protein is CSARLAGGRPQHF.

There are many counts of this clonotype. The J gene is TRBJ2-5, the V gene TRBV20-1; 7 bases agree with TRBD2. The CDR3 length is 15 residues. V trimming: 0 bases; J trimming: 2 bases; junction bases outside the gene matches: 6. Germline V gene data show CDR1 as DFQATT and CDR2 as SNEGSKA (reference sequence). The CDR3 sequence: CSARDLAEIQETQYF. The DNA of the CDR3 is TGCAGTGCTAGAGATCTAGCGGAGATACAAGAGACCCAGTACTTC.

This clonotype was detected ten times or more. The chain employs TRBV28 and TRBJ2-7; D not certain. Trimming pared 5 bases from V and 4 bases from J, leaving 6 bases between. In germline, CDR1 is MDHEN, CDR2 SYDVKM. This CDR3 has 11 residues. This CDR3 reads CASSRYYEQYF. The CDR3 DNA reads TGTGCCAGCAGTCGATATTACGAGCAGTACTTC.

V and J are TRBV28 and TRBJ2-1; D not certain. Looked up from germline, CDR1 is MDHEN and CDR2 is SYDVKM. This CDR3 is built from 13 residues. With 10 bases removed from V and 6 bases from J, the gap between germline ends came to 16 bases. The CDR3 spells CAMGRRPINEQFF. DNA of the CDR3: TGTGCCATGGGAAGGCGCCCCATCAATGAGCAGTTCTTC.

This clonotype was seen ten or more times. The V and J genes are TRBV30 and TRBJ2-7, with TRBD2 matching 7 bases. The germline V gene encodes CDR1 GTSNPN and CDR2 SVGIG (reference sequence). The CDR3 extends over 13 amino acids. V trimming: 6 bases; J trimming: 0 bases; junction bases outside the gene matches: 5. The CDR3, as DNA: TGTGCCTGTGGGGAGGGCCTCTCCTACGAGCAGTACTTC. Translating gives CACGEGLSYEQYF.